Here is one T cell receptor beta chain with its context. Antigen unknown. Trimming took 0 bases from V and 4 from J; bases not matched to a gene: 5. CDR1 is LGHNA and CDR2 is YSLEER in the germline V gene. The CDR3 extends over 15 amino acids. These data originate in a study of early T cells in non-severe SARS-CoV-2 infection. Across the study: Sequencing targeted bulk RNA from unsorted whole blood, leaving chains unpaired. Study-wide results and limits: Anti-spike CD8 responses were favored in VDJdb matching, and private and CD4 specificities were missed.

Molecules of cDNA were individually given unique molecular identifiers that were attached to them. Using its own MiXCR run on the 5' RACE reads, TCRdb lists one record per CDR3 protein. The sample lists approximately 70,000 distinct CDR3 sequences, 10% to 15% occurring once. The sequence was collected from an adult who was a healthcare worker with PCR-confirmed SARS-CoV-2 infection or an uninfected control (not recorded which). The sequenced sample consisted of whole blood. The gene calls are TRBV4-3 and TRBJ1-2; 7 bases align to TRBD1. The CDR3 sequence: CASSQDNRGFYGYTF. The CDR3 nucleotides are TGCGCCAGCAGCCAAGATAACAGGGGCTTCTATGGCTACACCTTC.